These T cell receptor beta chains were read from a single sample in a study of CD8+ T cells in alopecia areata. Here immunoSEQ multiplex PCR was the method, and the copy in TCRdb shows in-frame clones only, minus some. The data contain about 180,000 clones, roughly 46% of them singletons. Source: CD8+ T cells sorted from blood, taken at approximately week 51, from a patient treated with tofacitinib. These receptors originate from a human donor with alopecia areata. CDR3s include the opening cysteine and the closing phenylalanine or tryptophan. D genes are given only for firm matches. Not every row has a clone size; where given, it reads once, few, many or a size class.

D gene	clone size	V gene	J gene	CDR3 protein	CDR3 DNA
TRBD1	NA	TRBV4-3	TRBJ2-7	CASSQGVQGSHEQYF	TGCGCCAGCAGCCAAGGGGTACAGGGGTCCCACGAGCAGTACTTC
NA	NA	TRBV11-2	TRBJ1-3	CASSPRLGGLGNTIYF	TGTGCCAGCAGCCCACGATTGGGGGGGCTCGGAAACACCATATATTTT
TRBD2	NA	TRBV5-6	TRBJ2-3	CASSSLRTSGRSTDTQYF	TGTGCCAGCAGCTCACTCAGGACTAGCGGACGTAGCACAGATACGCAGTATTTT
NA	NA	TRBV4-1	TRBJ1-4	CASSQDPAARVDEKLFF	TGCGCCAGCAGCCAAGATCCGGCGGCCAGGGTTGATGAAAAACTGTTTTTT
NA	few	TRBV15	TRBJ2-6	CATSRALRQVLSGANVLTF	TGTGCCACCAGCAGAGCCCTAAGACAGGTCCTATCTGGGGCCAACGTCCTGACTTTC
NA	NA	TRBV7-8	TRBJ1-5	CASSFLRGIGSPQHF	TGTGCCAGCAGCTTCCTCAGGGGTATCGGTTCGCCCCAGCATTTT
NA	few	TRBV28	TRBJ1-6	CASSRDRFYNSPLHF	TGTGCCAGCAGCCGAGACAGGTTCTATAATTCACCCCTCCACTTT
NA	NA	TRBV13	TRBJ2-1	CASSLSSASGQFF	TGTGCCAGCAGCTTATCTTCCGCGAGTGGGCAGTTCTTC
TRBD2	NA	TRBV13	TRBJ2-1	CASSSGTSGGIDEQFF	TGTGCCAGCAGCTCCGGGACTAGCGGGGGGATAGATGAGCAGTTCTTC
NA	few	TRBV7-9	TRBJ2-7	CASSWDNSYEQYF	TGTGCCAGCAGCTGGGACAACTCCTACGAGCAGTACTTC
TRBD1	NA	TRBV6-6	TRBJ1-2	CASRGRSGGLYTF	TGTGCCAGCAGGGGGAGATCAGGGGGCTTGTACACCTTC
TRBD1	NA	TRBV13	TRBJ1-2	CASSLGTGYGYTF	TGTGCCAGCAGCTTGGGGACAGGTTATGGCTACACCTTC
NA	NA	TRBV7-3	TRBJ2-7	CASSPVGSSEEQYF	TGTGCCAGCAGCCCCGTAGGGAGTTCAGAAGAGCAGTACTTC
NA	NA	TRBV5-1	TRBJ2-3	CASSLGSTDTQYF	TGCGCCAGCAGCTTGGGCAGCACAGATACGCAGTATTTT
NA	NA	TRBV4-2	TRBJ1-2	CASSQGAGDGYTF	TGTGCCAGCAGCCAGGGGGCAGGAGATGGCTACACCTTC
TRBD2	few	TRBV2	TRBJ2-3	CASTPGLAGPVTQYF	TGTGCCAGCACCCCCGGACTAGCGGGGCCTGTTACGCAGTATTTT
TRBD1	few	TRBV7-2	TRBJ1-5	CASSLGLTGEQPQHF	TGTGCCAGCAGCTTAGGGTTGACAGGGGAGCAGCCCCAGCATTTT
TRBD1	once	TRBV5-1	TRBJ2-2	CASSLGRGTGELFF	TGCGCCAGCAGCTTGGGCAGGGGGACCGGGGAGCTGTTTTTT
NA	few	TRBV19	TRBJ2-1	CATGDNEQFF	TGTGCCACTGGAGACAATGAGCAGTTCTTC
NA	NA	TRBV5-6	TRBJ1-1	CASSLGVRVTEAFF	TGTGCCAGCAGCTTGGGAGTCAGGGTCACTGAAGCTTTCTTT
TRBD1	NA	TRBV23-1	TRBJ2-3	CASSRRDRDRTDTQYF	TGCGCCAGCAGCCGGAGGGACAGGGATCGGACAGATACGCAGTATTTT
NA	NA	TRBV6-5	TRBJ2-7	CASSLTGFVNEQYF	TGTGCCAGCAGCCTCACAGGGTTTGTCAACGAGCAGTACTTC
NA	once	TRBV27	TRBJ2-7	CASSLDSLSGEQYF	TGTGCCAGCAGTTTGGACAGCTTATCGGGGGAGCAGTACTTC
NA	NA	TRBV7-9	TRBJ2-3	CASSLSDTQYF	TGTGCCAGCAGCTTATCAGATACGCAGTATTTT
NA	few	TRBV13	TRBJ1-4	CASSLPGTNEKLFF	TGTGCCAGCAGCTTACCCGGGACTAATGAAAAACTGTTTTTT
NA	few	TRBV27	TRBJ2-7	CASSFEGSGSYEQYF	TGTGCCAGCAGTTTCGAGGGGTCGGGGTCCTACGAGCAGTACTTC
TRBD2	many	TRBV27	TRBJ2-3	CASSLVAGEPSDTQYF	TGTGCCAGCAGTTTAGTGGCGGGGGAGCCCTCGGATACGCAGTATTTT
NA	NA	TRBV5-4	TRBJ2-1	CASSSRDTVSYNEQFF	TGTGCCAGCAGCTCCCGGGACACGGTATCCTACAATGAGCAGTTCTTC
NA	NA	TRBV6-5	TRBJ2-4	CASSPGLGAKNIQYF	TGTGCCAGCAGCCCGGGGTTGGGCGCCAAAAACATTCAGTACTTC
NA	NA	TRBV9	TRBJ2-1	CASSGANGGEQFF	TGTGCCAGCAGCGGGGCAAACGGGGGTGAGCAGTTCTTC
TRBD1	NA	TRBV2	TRBJ2-1	CARGGVAYNEQFF	TGTGCCAGAGGGGGCGTCGCCTACAATGAGCAGTTCTTC
TRBD1	few	TRBV7-8	TRBJ1-4	CASSSGQGWEKLFF	TGTGCCAGCAGCTCCGGACAGGGGTGGGAAAAACTGTTTTTT
NA	few	TRBV19	TRBJ1-5	CASSVRDSNQPQHF	TGTGCCAGTAGTGTCAGGGATAGCAATCAGCCCCAGCATTTT
NA	NA	TRBV7-9	TRBJ1-1	CASSLGAQGPNTEAFF	TGTGCCAGCAGCTTAGGGGCACAGGGCCCTAACACTGAAGCTTTCTTT
TRBD1	NA	TRBV6-5	TRBJ1-5	CASSSRTGGPQHF	TGTGCCAGCAGTTCCAGGACAGGCGGTCCCCAGCATTTT
TRBD2	NA	TRBV25-1	TRBJ2-1	CASSEYGGAYNEQFF	TGTGCCAGCAGTGAATATGGGGGGGCCTACAATGAGCAGTTCTTC
NA	NA	TRBV30	TRBJ1-5	CAWSGRGNQPQHF	TGTGCCTGGAGTGGCCGGGGGAATCAGCCCCAGCATTTT
NA	NA	TRBV7-2	TRBJ1-2	CASSPANYGYTF	TGTGCCAGCAGCCCGGCTAACTATGGCTACACCTTC
NA	NA	TRBV6-5	TRBJ2-3	CASSARHTQYF	TGTGCCAGCAGTGCAAGGCATACGCAGTATTTT
NA	NA	TRBV4-3	TRBJ2-1	CASSLEELDEQFF	TGCGCCAGCAGCCTGGAGGAGCTGGATGAGCAGTTCTTC
NA	NA	TRBV4-1	TRBJ2-7	CASSQGTGLSYEQYF	TGCGCCAGCAGCCAAGGAACAGGGCTATCCTACGAGCAGTACTTC
TRBD2	few	TRBV19	TRBJ2-1	CASSTNRGTREANEQFF	TGTGCCAGTAGTACGAACCGGGGCACCCGGGAGGCCAATGAGCAGTTCTTC
NA	NA	TRBV7-2	TRBJ2-7	CASSASWAYEQYF	TGTGCCAGCAGCGCCTCTTGGGCCTACGAGCAGTACTTC
NA	NA	TRBV4-1	TRBJ2-2	CASSHDGELFF	TGCGCCAGCAGCCACGATGGGGAGCTGTTTTTT
NA	NA	TRBV5-1	TRBJ2-7	CASSLTGKSSYEQYF	TGCGCCAGCAGCCTAACAGGCAAAAGCTCCTACGAGCAGTACTTC